What follows are 24 T cell receptor beta chains derived from one specimen sequenced in a study of blood T cell repertoires in COVID-19. Sequencing was performed with immunoSEQ multiplex PCR; in TCRdb, only in-frame clones are kept and a portion is missing. In the table there are 190,000 or so clones, roughly 89% of which are singletons. The specimen sequenced was peripheral blood. The receptors originated from a woman in her late teens or twenties who had recovered from COVID-19.

V gene TRBV24-1 combines with J gene TRBJ2-7, with 9 bases fitting TRBD2. Unmatched junction bases numbered 9, after V lost 10 bases and J lost 6 bases. Germline CDR1 and CDR2: KGHDR and SFDVKD. The CDR3 has 13 amino acids. In DNA, the CDR3 is TGTGCCACTAGCGAGGGACTAGCAAGCGAGCAGTACTTC. Translation gives CATSEGLASEQYF.

The chain is built from TRBV19 and TRBJ2-7; D is unresolved. Germline values: CDR1 LNHDA, CDR2 SQIVND (reference sequence). Deletions cut 0 bases from V and 3 bases from J, with 12 bases between. The CDR3 consists of 15 residues. The CDR3 loop is CASSIEGRNNYEQYF. The CDR3 region has the DNA TGTGCCAGTAGTATAGAGGGCAGGAATAACTACGAGCAGTACTTC.

The V and J genes are TRBV2 and TRBJ1-1; 7 nucleotides line up with TRBD1. This CDR3 is built from 13 residues. V shed 6 bases and J 5 bases; nucleotides not matched to a gene: 6. In germline, CDR1 is SNHLY, CDR2 FYNNEI. The CDR3 loop reads CASRNSGGTEAFF. The CDR3 coding sequence is TGTGCCAGCAGGAACTCAGGGGGAACTGAAGCTTTCTTT.

The chain uses TRBV20-1 and TRBJ2-1; 8 positions match TRBD1. V was pared by 3 bases and J by 2 bases, with 6 bases of the junction left unmatched. In germline, CDR1 is DFQATT, CDR2 SNEGSKA (reference sequence). This CDR3 region has 15 residues. CDR3 loop: CSASPSGQAYNEQFF. CDR3 DNA sequence: TGCAGTGCTAGTCCCTCGGGACAGGCCTACAATGAGCAGTTCTTC.

The genes are TRBV6-2 or TRBV6-3 and TRBJ2-5; no clear D gene. Trimming removed 5 bases at V and 1 base at J, with 11 bases between. The CDR3 covers 14 residues. Looked up from germline, CDR1 is MNHEY and CDR2 is SVGEGT. In DNA form, the CDR3 reads TGTGCCAGCAGTCAAGAGGAGTTCCAAGAGACCCAGTACTTC. Its translation: CASSQEEFQETQYF.

The chain recombines TRBV5-1 with TRBJ2-5; 9 positions match TRBD2. The CDR3 contains 18 residues. Germline assignment: CDR1 SGHRS and CDR2 YFSETQ. J was trimmed by 3 bases and V by 3 bases; bases with no gene match: 15. The CDR3 nucleotides are TGCGCCAGCAGCTATCCGCTCGCGGGAGGGCCTGCTGAAGAGACCCAGTACTTC. Residues: CASSYPLAGGPAEETQYF. Full variable domain (remainder filled in from reference TRBV5-1 and TRBJ2-5): KAGVTQTPRYLIKTRGQQVTLSCSPISGHRSVSWYQQTPGQGLQFLFEYFSETQRNKGNFPGRFSGRQFSNSRSEMNVSTLELGDSALYLCASSYPLAGGPAEETQYFGPGTRLLVL.

This chain joins TRBV5-6 and TRBJ1-4; tentative D call: TRBD1 (6 bases). Germline V gene lookup returns CDR1 SGHDT and CDR2 YYEEEE. V shed 0 bases and J shed 3 bases, with 15 bases lying between them. This CDR3 spans 17 amino acids. This CDR3 reads CASSLVGGATPNEKLFF. CDR3 DNA sequence: TGTGCCAGCAGCTTGGTGGGGGGGGCAACCCCTAATGAAAAACTGTTTTTT.

V and J are TRBV9 and TRBJ2-1; 9 bases match TRBD1. V lost 2 bases to trimming and J lost 8 bases; unmatched junction nucleotides: 8. Germline-derived CDR1 and CDR2 are SGDLS and YYNGEE. This CDR3 spans 15 amino acids. DNA for the CDR3: TGTGCCAGCAGCGTCGGTACAGGGGGCTATGATGAGCAGTTCTTC. It specifies CASSVGTGGYDEQFF.

This chain uses TRBV5-1 with TRBJ1-2, with D unclear. With 0 bases removed from V and 5 bases from J, the gap between germline ends came to 17 bases. CDR1 SGHRS and CDR2 YFSETQ come from the germline V gene. The CDR3 covers 16 residues. In DNA form, the CDR3 reads TGCGCCAGCAGCTTGGCCGGCGACACCCCCGAATATGGCTACACCTTC. This gives the protein CASSLAGDTPEYGYTF.

This clone was seen a few times. The V gene is TRBV25-1, the J gene TRBJ2-7, with D perhaps matching TRBD2 (6 bases). There are 13 residues in the CDR3. Germline-derived CDR1 and CDR2 are MGHDK and SYGVNS. Trimming cost V 5 bases and J 7 bases, with 15 bases left between them. CDR3 DNA sequence: TGTGCCAGCAGTCCTACCGGTGGGGGGGAGCAGTACTTC. Encoded protein: CASSPTGGGEQYF.

The J gene is TRBJ1-5, the V gene TRBV2, with 7 bases lining up with TRBD1. Trimming at V came to 6 bases and at J to 4 bases, leaving 6 bases not matched to a gene. The CDR3 is made up of 14 amino acids. The germline V gene encodes CDR1 SNHLY and CDR2 FYNNEI. The CDR3 bases are TGTGCCAGCAGCGGCCTGACAGGGAATCAGCCCCAGCATTTT. Its protein product is CASSGLTGNQPQHF. Using reference TRBV2 and TRBJ1-5 for the parts outside the CDR3, the full variable domain is EPEVTQTPSHQVTQMGQEVILRCVPISNHLYFYWYRQILGQKVEFLVSFYNNEISEKSEIFDDQFSVERPDGSNFTLKIRSTKLEDSAMYFCASSGLTGNQPQHFGDGTRLSIL.

The chain is built from TRBV30 and TRBJ1-2; TRBD1 agrees at 8 bases. Trimming at V came to 8 bases and at J to 7 bases, leaving 15 bases not matched to a gene. CDR1 and CDR2 (germline): GTSNPN, SVGIG (reference sequence). This CDR3 has 14 amino acids. This CDR3 reads CARLGLQGAGGYTF. The CDR3 nucleotides are TGTGCCCGGCTGGGACTGCAGGGGGCGGGTGGCTACACCTTC.

J is TRBJ1-5 and V is TRBV2; D is uncertain. Germline loops: CDR1 SNHLY, CDR2 FYNNEI. Trimming removed 9 bases at V and 6 bases at J, with 6 bases between. The CDR3 totals 10 residues. CDR3 coding DNA: TGTGCCAGTGGGAGTCAGCCCCAGCATTTT. Its protein product is CASGSQPQHF.

This chain links TRBV4-3 with TRBJ2-1; 9 nucleotides match TRBD2. The CDR3 is made up of 16 amino acids. Looked up from germline, CDR1 is LGHNA and CDR2 is YSLEER. V was clipped by 1 base and J by 2 bases; unmatched bases: 3. CDR3 loop: CASSQAGGGAYNEQFF. The CDR3 DNA is TGCGCCAGCAGCCAAGCGGGCGGGGGGGCCTACAATGAGCAGTTCTTC.

V and J are TRBV7-9 and TRBJ2-3; a possible D gene is TRBD1 (5 bases). The CDR3 is made up of 14 amino acids. Deletions cut 0 bases from V and 2 bases from J, with 6 bases between. Per the germline V gene, CDR1 is SEHNR and CDR2 is FQNEAQ (reference sequence). Written as DNA, the CDR3 is TGTGCCAGCAGCTTAGCGGACATCACAGATACGCAGTATTTT. This sequence encodes CASSLADITDTQYF.

A single count supports this clone. This rearrangement joins TRBV29-1 to TRBJ1-5, with D hard to call. The germline V and J ends were trimmed by 0 bases and 4 bases, with 7 bases remaining between them. The CDR3 extends over 13 amino acids. Germline values: CDR1 SQVTM, CDR2 ANQGSEA. The CDR3 DNA follows: TGCAGCGTTGAAGAAGGGAGGAATCAGCCCCAGCATTTT. Its translation is CSVEEGRNQPQHF.

The chain is built from TRBV27 and TRBJ2-5, with TRBD1 identical over 12 bases. The CDR3 extends over 15 amino acids. Germline V gene lookup returns CDR1 MNHEY and CDR2 SMNVEV (reference sequence). The J segment lost 4 bases and the V segment lost 7 bases, leaving 7 bases of the junction unmatched. The CDR3 loop reads CASKPGQGAGETQYF. The CDR3 DNA reads as TGTGCCAGCAAGCCGGGACAGGGGGCGGGAGAGACCCAGTACTTC.

The V and J genes are TRBV9 and TRBJ2-7; 7 bases are a match to TRBD2. V lost 0 bases to trimming and J lost 3 bases; unmatched junction nucleotides: 3. Germline V gene data show CDR1 as SGDLS and CDR2 as YYNGEE. The CDR3 has 14 amino acids. CDR3 sequence: CASSVDWGGYEQYF. CDR3 DNA sequence: TGTGCCAGCAGCGTAGATTGGGGGGGCTACGAGCAGTACTTC.

The chain combines TRBV18 with TRBJ2-3, with D perhaps matching TRBD2 (5 bases). The V gene lost 6 bases and the J gene lost 3 bases, with 16 bases spanning the gap. The V gene's germline CDR1 is KGHSH and CDR2 LQKENI. The CDR3 contains 15 residues. CDR3 DNA: TGTGCCAGCTCGTACACAGTCGGAGGAACAGATACGCAGTATTTT. Protein sequence: CASSYTVGGTDTQYF.

CDR3 nucleotide sequence: TGTGCCAGCAGTCCCCAGTACAATGAGCAGTTCTTC. The encoded protein is CASSPQYNEQFF. The J gene is TRBJ2-1, the V gene TRBV12-3 or TRBV12-4; D not resolved. The CDR3 extends over 12 amino acids. V was shortened by 5 bases and J by 4 bases, with 6 bases between the two germline ends.

In the case of this clone: Germline is not matched at one junction end, which may reflect a read error. This chain joins TRBV3-1 (or the pseudogene TRBV3-2) and TRBJ1-1; tentative D call: TRBD1 (5 bases). The germline gives CDR1 LGHDT, CDR2 YNNKEL (reference sequence). This CDR3 spans 12 amino acids. CDR3 in amino acids: CAGSPPGREAFF. CDR3 in DNA: TGTGCCGGCAGCCCCCCAGGGCGGGAAGCTTTCTTT.

The chain links TRBV9 to TRBJ1-6; no clear D. This CDR3 is built from 16 residues. V was clipped by 3 bases and J by 0 bases, with 10 bases between them. CDR1 and CDR2 from the germline V gene are SGDLS and YYNGEE. The CDR3 loop is CASSGTGSSYNSPLHF. The CDR3 region has the DNA TGTGCCAGCAGCGGTACGGGAAGCTCCTATAATTCACCCCTCCACTTT.

V and J are TRBV24-1 and TRBJ1-1; no reliable D call. The V end was cut by 4 bases, the J end by 1 base, with 6 bases between. Germline CDR1 KGHDR, CDR2 SFDVKD. This CDR3 has 13 residues. In nucleotides, the CDR3 is TGTGCCACCAGTGACTCACAGAACACTGAAGCTTTCTTT. The encoded protein is CATSDSQNTEAFF.

The rearrangement uses TRBV3-1 (or the pseudogene TRBV3-2) and TRBJ2-5, with D uncertain. CDR3 size: 15 residues. Trimming left V 0 bases short and J 1 base short, with 9 bases between. Per the germline V gene, CDR1 is LGHDT and CDR2 is YNNKEL (reference sequence). The DNA for the CDR3 is TGTGCCAGCAGCCAAGACGGTCCACTCCAAGAGACCCAGTACTTC. Its protein is CASSQDGPLQETQYF.